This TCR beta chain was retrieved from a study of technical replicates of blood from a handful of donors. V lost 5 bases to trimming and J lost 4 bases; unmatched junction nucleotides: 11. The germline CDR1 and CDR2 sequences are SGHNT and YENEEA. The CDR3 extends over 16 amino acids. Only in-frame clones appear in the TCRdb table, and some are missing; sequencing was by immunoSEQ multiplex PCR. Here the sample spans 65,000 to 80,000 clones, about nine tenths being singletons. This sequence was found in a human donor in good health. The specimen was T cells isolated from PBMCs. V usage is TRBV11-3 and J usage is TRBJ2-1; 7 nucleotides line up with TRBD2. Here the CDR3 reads CASSLRISGLYNEQFF. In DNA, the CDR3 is TGTGCCAGCAGCCTTAGAATTAGCGGGCTTTACAATGAGCAGTTCTTC. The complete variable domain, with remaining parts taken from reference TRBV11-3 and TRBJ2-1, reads EAGVVQSPRYKIIEKKQPVAFWCNPISGHNTLYWYLQNLGQGPELLIRYENEEAVDDSQLPKDRFSAERLKGVDSTLKIQPAELGDSAVYLCASSLRISGLYNEQFFGPGTRLTVL.